The subject of this entry is one TCR beta chain. In TCRdb, the RT-PCR reads were re-called with MiXCR into one record per CDR3 protein. The table records roughly 3,600 distinct CDR3 sequences, about 86% of them present only once. These data are taken from a study of yellow fever vaccine responses in identical twins. V gave up 4 bases and J gave up 0 bases; unmatched junction bases: 12. Germline V gene lookup returns CDR1 SQVTM and CDR2 ANQGSEA. The CDR3 spans 19 residues. The chain combines TRBV29-1 with TRBJ2-1, with 13 bases matching TRBD2. The receptor comes from a woman aged 18-29 years who received the yellow fever vaccine. The sequencing here drew on T cells from blood (PBMCs), unsorted or a sorted subset (not recorded which), taken before or after yellow fever vaccination (not recorded which). This CDR3 is CSVAGTSGISGVSYNEQFF. CDR3 nucleotide sequence: TGCAGCGTTGCAGGGACTAGCGGGATTTCGGGGGTCTCCTACAATGAGCAGTTCTTC.